Listed below are T cell receptor beta chains from one sample, sequenced in a study of blood T cell repertoires in COVID-19. Profiled with immunoSEQ multiplex PCR; TCRdb holds only in-frame clones, not every one. The table lists about 76,000 clones, 80% to 90% of them singletons. Material: peripheral blood. These receptors were collected from a man aged 50 to 59 with active COVID-19. CDR3s include the opening cysteine and the closing phenylalanine or tryptophan. A D gene is named only where the DNA matches it firmly. Clone size is not always given. Where it is, it says once, few, many or a class for expanded clones.

j_call,d_call,clone_size,v_call,cdr3_aa,cdr3_nt
TRBJ2-5,TRBD2,-,TRBV4-3,CASSQDRGASGSGETQYF,TGCGCCAGCAGCCAAGATCGGGGAGCTAGCGGGAGTGGGGAGACCCAGTACTTC
TRBJ2-3,-,-,TRBV30,CAWSGQARRSSTDTQYF,TGTGCCTGGAGTGGACAGGCCAGGAGGTCTAGCACAGATACGCAGTATTTT
TRBJ2-1,TRBD2,-,TRBV5-1,CASSLGTSGSLRNEQFF,TGCGCCAGCAGCTTGGGGACTAGCGGGAGTCTCAGAAATGAGCAGTTCTTC
TRBJ1-2,-,-,TRBV3-1/TRBV3-2,CASTSGPYGYTF,TGTGCCAGCACCTCAGGGCCCTATGGCTACACCTTC
TRBJ2-7,TRBD2,-,TRBV7-3,CASSSLNGGAYEQYF,TGTGCCAGCAGCTCCCTTAACGGGGGGGCCTACGAGCAGTACTTC
TRBJ2-3,TRBD2,-,TRBV3-1/TRBV3-2,CASSLGLALPTDTQYF,TGTGCCAGCAGCCTTGGACTAGCCCTACCCACAGATACGCAGTATTTT
TRBJ1-2,-,-,TRBV4-3,CASSQVLSGNYGYTF,TGCGCCAGCAGCCAAGTACTCTCGGGGAACTATGGCTACACCTTC
TRBJ2-1,-,-,TRBV6-5,CASSRNEQFF,TGTGCCAGCTCCCGGAATGAGCAGTTCTTC
TRBJ2-5,TRBD1,-,TRBV5-1,CASSLEGTGAEETQYF,TGCGCCAGCAGCTTGGAGGGGACAGGGGCGGAGGAGACCCAGTACTTC
TRBJ2-5,TRBD1,-,TRBV27,CATADRGPVETQYF,TGTGCCACCGCGGACAGGGGGCCCGTTGAGACCCAGTACTTC
TRBJ2-7,TRBD1,-,TRBV11-3,CASSLRQGYEQYF,TGTGCCAGCAGCTTAAGACAGGGCTACGAGCAGTACTTC
TRBJ1-2,TRBD1,few,TRBV6-6,CASSPGTGAYGYTF,TGTGCCAGCAGTCCCGGGACAGGGGCCTATGGCTACACCTTC
TRBJ2-7,TRBD1,-,TRBV19,CASPGGEQYF,TGTGCCAGCCCAGGGGGCGAGCAGTACTTC
TRBJ2-3,-,-,TRBV1,CTSSQLVGLAGYTDTQYF,TGCACCAGCAGCCAACTCGTGGGACTAGCGGGATACACAGATACGCAGTATTTT
TRBJ2-7,TRBD1,-,TRBV6-5,CASRWDSPEQYF,TGTGCCAGCAGATGGGACAGTCCGGAGCAGTACTTC
TRBJ1-5,-,-,TRBV30,CAWSLQYNQPQHF,TGTGCCTGGAGTCTACAGTACAATCAGCCCCAGCATTTT
TRBJ2-2,-,-,TRBV29-1,CSVRGSRGVETGELFF,TGCAGCGTTCGGGGATCCAGGGGTGTGGAGACCGGGGAGCTGTTTTTT
TRBJ2-5,-,once,TRBV11-3,CASSLLATCLETQYF,TGTGCCAGCAGCTTACTAGCTACATGTCTGGAGACCCAGTACTTC
TRBJ1-5,-,once,TRBV9,CASSVGTINQPQHF,TGTGCCAGCAGCGTAGGGACAATCAATCAGCCCCAGCATTTT
TRBJ2-1,TRBD1,-,TRBV28,CASRTSGTGHYNEQFF,TGTGCCAGCAGAACGTCCGGGACAGGGCATTACAATGAGCAGTTCTTC
TRBJ2-7,-,few,TRBV29-1,CSGTTSSYEQYF,TGCAGCGGCACGACTAGCTCCTACGAGCAGTACTTC
TRBJ2-1,TRBD2,once,TRBV7-2,CASSPFQLAGGYNEQFF,TGTGCCAGCAGCCCCTTCCAACTAGCGGGGGGGTACAATGAGCAGTTCTTC
TRBJ1-6,-,-,TRBV20-1,CSARSGSPLHF,TGCAGTGCCCGGTCGGGTTCACCCCTCCACTTT
TRBJ2-1,-,-,TRBV4-3,CASSFGQGPYSRQFF,-
TRBJ2-2,-,-,TRBV12-3/TRBV12-4,CASSRQGGGELFF,TGTGCCAGCAGTCGGCAGGGAGGCGGGGAGCTGTTTTTT
TRBJ2-1,TRBD1,-,TRBV24-1,CATSAGGSYNEQFF,TGTGCCACCAGTGCAGGGGGCTCCTACAATGAGCAGTTCTTC
TRBJ1-2,-,-,TRBV28,CASSLQGRYGYTF,TGTGCCAGCAGTTTGCAGGGGCGCTATGGCTACACCTTC
TRBJ1-2,TRBD1,few,TRBV30,CAWSVQIAGGKNGYTF,TGTGCCTGGAGTGTACAAATCGCAGGGGGCAAGAATGGCTACACCTTC
TRBJ2-7,TRBD1,-,TRBV18,CASSPGQGIGYEQYF,TGTGCCAGCTCACCCGGACAGGGGATAGGATACGAGCAGTACTTC
TRBJ2-6,TRBD1,-,TRBV9,CASSLSTGALSGANVLTF,TGTGCCAGCAGCCTTTCGACAGGGGCTCTATCTGGGGCCAACGTCCTGACTTTC
TRBJ1-6,TRBD1,-,TRBV5-1,CASSQGQIILNSPLHF,TGCGCCAGCAGCCAGGGACAGATTATACTGAATTCACCCCTCCACTTT
TRBJ2-1,TRBD1,-,TRBV10-2,CASQGQGSYNEQFF,TGCGCCAGCCAAGGACAGGGATCCTACAATGAGCAGTTCTTC
TRBJ1-4,-,-,TRBV18,CASSPSGDEKLFF,TGTGCCAGCTCACCATCCGGGGATGAAAAACTGTTTTTT
TRBJ1-1,-,few,TRBV2,CASSYALPNTEAFF,TGTGCCAGCAGTTATGCACTTCCGAACACTGAAGCTTTCTTT
TRBJ1-2,TRBD1,-,TRBV3-1/TRBV3-2,CASSPNRGDYGYTF,TGTGCCAGCAGCCCCAACAGGGGGGACTATGGCTACACCTTC
TRBJ2-3,TRBD1,-,TRBV5-1,CASSHPDRGSTDTQYF,TGCGCCAGCAGCCACCCGGACAGGGGAAGCACAGATACGCAGTATTTT
TRBJ1-2,TRBD1,once,TRBV5-6,CASSLGTGVGAGYTF,TGTGCCAGCAGCTTGGGGACAGGGGTTGGCGCTGGCTACACCTTC
TRBJ1-2,TRBD1,few,TRBV6-5,CASSYSRTGGGYGYTF,TGTGCCAGCAGTTACTCTCGCACAGGGGGAGGCTATGGCTACACCTTC
TRBJ2-5,TRBD1,-,TRBV7-9,CASSPAGTGETQYF,TGTGCCAGCAGCCCGGCCGGGACAGGGGAAACCCAGTACTTC
TRBJ2-3,TRBD2,-,TRBV28,CASSPPSGLTDTQYF,TGTGCCAGCAGCCCCCCTAGCGGGTTGACAGATACGCAGTATTTT
TRBJ1-1,-,-,TRBV18,CASSPIGRAVAVDTEAFF,TGTGCCAGCTCACCCATCGGCAGGGCCGTAGCTGTGGACACTGAAGCTTTCTTT
TRBJ2-7,-,-,TRBV5-6,CASSLAPGEVGLYEQYF,TGTGCCAGCAGCTTGGCCCCGGGGGAGGTGGGGCTTTACGAGCAGTACTTC
TRBJ2-1,-,-,TRBV5-1,CASSLDFAGSDNEQFF,TGCGCCAGCAGCTTGGATTTTGCAGGCTCGGATAATGAGCAGTTCTTC